This T cell receptor beta chain was obtained from a study of graft-versus-host responses after intestinal transplantation. In its sample, this clone was seen once. Its antigen remains unidentified. At one end, the junction sequence differs from germline, possibly due to a read error. Other DNA sequences within the sample encode an identical CDR3. Repertoires were generated with immunoSEQ multiplex PCR, while TCRdb's copy carries only in-frame clones and drops some. The table has some 110,000 clones, over 85% seen once; the top ten hold 0.23%. Germline CDR1 reads MGHRA; CDR2 reads YSYEKL. The CDR3 length is 20 residues.

The gene calls are TRBV4-1 and TRBJ2-4; 14 bases match TRBD2. The sample in question was unstimulated CD4+ T cells sorted from spleen or lymph node cells, obtained before transplant. This TCR was sampled from a human donor who was the organ donor for an intestinal transplant. The CDR3 sequence: CASSQERGLAGGLAKNIQYF. The DNA of the CDR3 is TGCGCCAGTAGCCAAGAGAGAGGACTAGCGGGAGGACTAGCCAAAAACATTCAGTACTTC.